These 29 T cell receptor beta chains came from one sample sequenced in a study of control samples from healthy donors and cancer patients. Profiling relied on immunoSEQ multiplex PCR, and the TCRdb table lists in-frame clones only, not all of them. This table has some 150,000 clones, around 94% appearing once. Material: blood. These receptors were taken from a man aged 40-49 years in good health.

This clone appeared once. The chain employs TRBV6-1 and TRBJ1-1; a possible D gene is TRBD1 (5 bases). This CDR3 region has 16 residues. Per the germline V gene, CDR1 is MNHNS and CDR2 is SASEGT. The ends were cut back, 2 bases at V and 1 base at J, with 14 bases in the middle. The CDR3 loop is CASSEKGAGRNTEAFF. The DNA of the CDR3 is TGTGCCAGCAGTGAAAAAGGGGCCGGCCGGAACACTGAAGCTTTCTTT.

The chain carries TRBV6-2 or TRBV6-3 and TRBJ2-3, with a weak D call TRBD2 (5 bases). The V end was cut by 0 bases, the J end by 2 bases, with 18 bases between. CDR3 size: 18 residues. Germline values: CDR1 MNHEY, CDR2 SVGEGT. CDR3 sequence: CASSYSLLAEEDTDTQYF. CDR3 coding DNA: TGTGCCAGCAGTTACTCGTTATTAGCAGAGGAGGACACAGATACGCAGTATTTT.

The chain is built from TRBV28 and TRBJ1-1; D not certain. The V end lost 5 bases, the J end lost 1 base, and 11 bases lay between the germline ends. Looked up from germline, CDR1 is MDHEN and CDR2 is SYDVKM. This CDR3 has 14 residues. The CDR3 nucleotides are TGTGCCAGCAGTCCCCCCGCAGGGAACACTGAAGCTTTCTTT. Translation gives CASSPPAGNTEAFF.

V usage is TRBV9 and J usage is TRBJ1-2; 7 bases are shared with TRBD1. Looked up from germline, CDR1 is SGDLS and CDR2 is YYNGEE. The V segment lost 4 bases and the J segment 6 bases; nucleotides outside the gene matches: 6. This CDR3 comprises 13 residues. In nucleotides, the CDR3 is TGTGCCAGCAGCCGACAGGGAGGCGATGGCTACACCTTC. Its translation is CASSRQGGDGYTF.

This rearrangement joins TRBV6-2 or TRBV6-3 to TRBJ1-1; D perhaps matches TRBD1 (5 bases). Trimming stripped 0 bases from V and 1 base from J, with 9 bases between. Germline V gene lookup returns CDR1 MNHEY and CDR2 SVGEGT. The CDR3 runs to 15 residues. The CDR3 here is CASSYSSRGNTEAFF. The CDR3 DNA is TGTGCCAGCAGTTACTCGAGTAGGGGGAACACTGAAGCTTTCTTT.

The chain couples TRBV10-3 to TRBJ2-1; TRBD1 agrees at 10 bases. V trimming: 0 bases; J trimming: 7 bases; junction bases outside the gene matches: 9. The CDR3 consists of 17 residues. The germline V gene has CDR1 ENHRY and CDR2 SYGVKD. The CDR3 DNA sequence: TGTGCCATCAGTGAGTCTTTGGGACAGGGGCGCGGGAATGAGCAGTTCTTC. This gives the protein CAISESLGQGRGNEQFF.

The rearrangement links TRBV9 to TRBJ2-1, with TRBD2 matching over 11 bases. The CDR3 contains 16 residues. Germline V gene data show CDR1 as SGDLS and CDR2 as YYNGEE. The ends lost 4 bases at V and 6 bases at J; junction bases unmatched: 9. In nucleotides, the CDR3 is TGTGCCAGCAGCTTACTAACCGGGACTAGCGGCAATGAGCAGTTCTTC. Its protein is CASSLLTGTSGNEQFF.

The V gene is TRBV6-5, the J gene TRBJ1-2, with 9 bases that match TRBD1. The CDR3 has 14 residues. Germline values: CDR1 MNHEY, CDR2 SVGAGI. Trimming removed 4 bases from V and 4 bases from J; junction bases left unmatched: 4. The CDR3 DNA reads as TGTGCCAGCAGTTCCGGGACAGGGTCCTATGGCTACACCTTC. This translates into CASSSGTGSYGYTF.

The chain couples TRBV5-1 to TRBJ2-3; D unresolved. The CDR3 is 14 residues long. Germline CDR1 is SGHRS and CDR2 is YFSETQ. The ends were cut back, 2 bases at V and 1 base at J, with 8 bases in the middle. The CDR3 DNA reads TGCGCCAGCAGCTTTAACGGCCGCACAGATACGCAGTATTTT. It codes for CASSFNGRTDTQYF. The entire variable domain, with the rest obtained from reference TRBV5-1 and TRBJ2-3, is as follows: KAGVTQTPRYLIKTRGQQVTLSCSPISGHRSVSWYQQTPGQGLQFLFEYFSETQRNKGNFPGRFSGRQFSNSRSEMNVSTLELGDSALYLCASSFNGRTDTQYFGPGTRLTVL.

The chain uses TRBV5-1 and TRBJ1-2, with TRBD1 as a possible D gene (5 bases). Germline V gene lookup returns CDR1 SGHRS and CDR2 YFSETQ. The ends were cut back, 0 bases at V and 5 bases at J, with 11 bases in the middle. This CDR3 has 14 amino acids. The CDR3 sequence: CASSLAGEGYGYTF. Written as DNA, the CDR3 is TGCGCCAGCAGCTTGGCCGGTGAGGGGTATGGCTACACCTTC.

This clone was picked up many times. The rearrangement joins TRBV7-9 to TRBJ2-5; no definite D call. Per germline, CDR1 SEHNR and CDR2 FQNEAQ (reference sequence). The CDR3 runs to 15 residues. V was clipped by 5 bases and J by 3 bases, with 16 bases between them. The CDR3 reads CASSLENRVEETQYF. The CDR3 DNA reads TGTGCCAGCAGCCTTGAGAACCGGGTCGAAGAGACCCAGTACTTC.

The rearrangement links TRBV9 to TRBJ2-3, with D maybe TRBD1 (7 bases). The CDR3 length is 17 residues. V shed 0 bases and J shed 1 base, with 15 bases lying between them. The germline CDR1 and CDR2 sequences are SGDLS and YYNGEE. The DNA for the CDR3 is TGTGCCAGCAGCGTAGTATCAGGAGGGGGCGGCACAGATACGCAGTATTTT. This translates into CASSVVSGGGGTDTQYF.

V usage is TRBV5-4 and J usage is TRBJ1-4; D not resolved. The CDR3 is 13 amino acids. Trimming left V 4 bases short and J 8 bases short, with 12 bases between. The germline V gene has CDR1 SGHNT and CDR2 YYREEE (reference sequence). This CDR3 reads CASSDFAREKLFF. As DNA, the CDR3 is TGTGCCAGCAGCGATTTCGCTAGGGAAAAACTGTTTTTT.

J is TRBJ1-2 and V is TRBV5-6; D possibly corresponds to TRBD1 (5 bases). This CDR3 region has 14 residues. The germline CDR1 and CDR2 sequences are SGHDT and YYEEEE. The germline V and J ends were trimmed by 4 bases and 4 bases, with 14 bases remaining between them. For the CDR3, the DNA is TGTGCCAGCAGCGACGCAGGGTGGGCCTATGGCTACACCTTC. This sequence encodes CASSDAGWAYGYTF. Full variable domain (outside the CDR3, taken from reference TRBV5-6 and TRBJ1-2): DAGVTQSPTHLIKTRGQQVTLRCSPKSGHDTVSWYQQALGQGPQFIFQYYEEEERQRGNFPDRFSGHQFPNYSSELNVNALLLGDSALYLCASSDAGWAYGYTFGSGTRLTVV.

The rearrangement links TRBV5-3 to TRBJ1-5; 9 nucleotides line up with TRBD1. TRBV5-3 is designated an ORF whose function remains uncertain. The CDR3 has 15 amino acids. Trimming at V came to 4 bases and at J to 2 bases, leaving 4 bases not matched to a gene. The CDR3: CARSPRDRGNQPQHF. The CDR3 coding sequence is TGTGCCAGAAGCCCCAGGGACAGGGGCAATCAGCCCCAGCATTTT.

The genes are TRBV18 and TRBJ1-3; possibly TRBD1 for D (6 bases). Between the trimmed V and J ends, which lost 4 bases and 2 bases, there was a span of 15 bases. The CDR3 is made up of 16 amino acids. Germline CDR1 reads KGHSH; CDR2 reads LQKENI. CDR3 DNA sequence: TGTGCCAGCTCACTCTCTCGGACAGCCGCTGGAAACACCATATATTTT. Translating gives CASSLSRTAAGNTIYF.

This chain joins TRBV28 and TRBJ2-1; 10 nucleotides align to TRBD1. The CDR3 is made up of 12 amino acids. V lost 5 bases and J lost 9; bases outside the gene matches: 1. CDR1 and CDR2 from the germline V gene are MDHEN and SYDVKM. This CDR3 is CASSRDRGEQFF. The CDR3 region has the DNA TGTGCCAGCAGTCGGGACAGGGGTGAGCAGTTCTTC.

The chain's CDR3 is CASSQVEQGEQFF. The CDR3, as DNA: TGCGCCAGCAGCCAAGTGGAGCAAGGGGAGCAGTTCTTC. This chain joins TRBV4-3 and TRBJ2-1; D is uncertain. The length of the CDR3 is 13 residues. CDR1 and CDR2 from the germline V gene are LGHNA and YSLEER. The V and J ends lost 1 base and 10 bases respectively, with 11 bases between them.

This clone was seen more than once but under ten times. The CDR3 reads CASSLGGGRNPYGYTF. CDR3 nucleotides: TGTGCCAGCAGCTTAGGGGGGGGACGGAACCCCTATGGCTACACCTTC. This chain links TRBV7-2 with TRBJ1-2; tentative D call: TRBD1 (5 bases). The CDR3 consists of 16 residues. The germline V and J ends were trimmed by 1 base and 4 bases, with 16 bases remaining between them. Germline CDR1 SGHTA, CDR2 FQGNSA.

This chain joins TRBV6-5 and TRBJ2-7; tentatively, D is TRBD1 (6 bases). This CDR3 comprises 11 residues. The germline V gene encodes CDR1 MNHEY and CDR2 SVGAGI. V dropped 5 bases and J dropped 10 bases, with 12 bases sitting between them. For the CDR3, the DNA is TGTGCCAGCAGTACTGGACAGTCCCAGTACTTC. This sequence encodes CASSTGQSQYF.

The V and J genes are TRBV2 and TRBJ1-2, with D unclear. Per germline, CDR1 SNHLY and CDR2 FYNNEI. V lost 5 bases, J lost 4 bases, and 20 bases lay in between. This CDR3 region has 16 residues. CDR3 in amino acids: CASSPMDGGLRYGYTF. The CDR3 DNA reads TGTGCCAGCAGTCCCATGGACGGAGGATTACGCTATGGCTACACCTTC. Together with reference TRBV2 and TRBJ1-2, the CDR3 gives the full variable domain: EPEVTQTPSHQVTQMGQEVILRCVPISNHLYFYWYRQILGQKVEFLVSFYNNEISEKSEIFDDQFSVERPDGSNFTLKIRSTKLEDSAMYFCASSPMDGGLRYGYTFGSGTRLTVV.

Only a few counts were recorded for this clone. V usage is TRBV28 and J usage is TRBJ2-1; TRBD2 aligns across 11 bases. This CDR3 has 13 residues. The trim removed 10 bases at V and 4 bases at J, leaving 3 bases unmatched. Germline V gives CDR1 MDHEN, CDR2 SYDVKM. The CDR3 nucleotides are TGTGCCATAGTAGCGGGGGGGTACAATGAGCAGTTCTTC. It yields the protein CAIVAGGYNEQFF.

This clone appeared a single time. CDR3 protein: CASSQLGQSLYGYTF. DNA for the CDR3: TGCGCCAGCAGCCAATTGGGACAGAGCCTCTATGGCTACACCTTC. The chain links TRBV4-1 to TRBJ1-2; 7 nucleotides line up with TRBD1. After removal of 2 bases from V and 4 bases from J, the junction contained 7 bases not matched to a gene. The CDR3 contains 15 residues. Germline V CDR1 and CDR2: MGHRA, YSYEKL.

The genes are TRBV19 and TRBJ2-7, with 9 bases matching TRBD1. CDR3 size: 14 residues. V lost 6 bases, J lost 5 bases, and 8 bases stayed unmatched. Germline CDR1 is LNHDA and CDR2 is SQIVND (reference sequence). This chain's CDR3 is CASSYRDRVHEQYF. The CDR3 coding sequence is TGTGCCAGTAGCTACCGGGACAGGGTTCACGAGCAGTACTTC.

This chain joins TRBV12-5 and TRBJ2-6; 9 nucleotides match TRBD2. Germline assignment: CDR1 LGHNT and CDR2 FRNRAP. V was pared by 0 bases and J by 6 bases, with 9 bases of the junction left unmatched. This CDR3 region has 18 residues. The DNA of the CDR3 is TGTGCTAGTGGTTTGGTATCTAGCGGGGCCCGTACGGCCAACGTCCTGACTTTC. The encoded protein is CASGLVSSGARTANVLTF.

The V call is TRBV4-1, the J call TRBJ1-2, with TRBD1 matching 10 bases. This CDR3 comprises 14 residues. V trimming: 4 bases; J trimming: 13 bases; junction bases outside the gene matches: 12. Germline V gene data show CDR1 as MGHRA and CDR2 as YSYEKL. CDR3 loop: CASSRLPGQGRGTF. CDR3 in DNA: TGCGCCAGCAGCCGACTGCCGGGACAGGGGAGAGGCACCTTC.

Details on this clone: Other DNA sequences within the sample encode an identical CDR3. This sequence joins TRBV24-1 and TRBJ2-7; TRBD1 matches at 11 bases. CDR3 length equals 15 residues. CDR1 is KGHDR, CDR2 SFDVKD, per germline. The V gene end was trimmed by 4 bases and the J gene end by 2 bases; junction bases not matched to a gene: 3. The CDR3 sequence: CATSDPGQGAYEQYF. The CDR3 nucleotides are TGTGCCACCAGTGACCCGGGACAGGGGGCCTACGAGCAGTACTTC.

CDR3 sequence: CAISASDGGRNNEQFF. The CDR3 nucleotides are TGTGCCATCAGTGCTTCGGACGGGGGAAGGAATAATGAGCAGTTCTTC. V is TRBV10-3 and J is TRBJ2-1; TRBD2 is a possible D gene (6 bases). The germline CDR1 and CDR2 sequences are ENHRY and SYGVKD. The V end was cut by 4 bases, the J end by 7 bases, with 20 bases between. This CDR3 is built from 16 residues.

The chain is built from TRBV18 and TRBJ1-1; TRBD1 aligns across 9 bases. J gave up 5 bases and V 5 bases, and 18 bases lay outside the gene matches. Germline assignment: CDR1 KGHSH and CDR2 LQKENI. The CDR3 runs to 18 residues. CDR3 sequence: CASSSRLSLRQGETEAFF. CDR3 nucleotide sequence: TGTGCCAGCTCATCGAGGTTGAGTCTCCGACAGGGGGAGACTGAAGCTTTCTTT.